The 12 T cell receptor beta chains below were found in one sample sequenced in a study of CD8 T cells in Susac syndrome. RNA totalling roughly 0.5 to 1 ug underwent reverse transcription with random hexamers. TCRdb fed the immunoSEQ multiplex PCR reads into MiXCR, producing one record per CDR3 protein. This table holds 150,000 to 200,000 distinct CDR3 sequences, roughly 95% found once. Sample: CD4+ T cells from PBMCs. Receptor source: a human donor with Susac syndrome.

The J gene is TRBJ1-2, the V gene TRBV20-1; D ambiguous. The V gene's germline CDR1 is DFQATT and CDR2 SNEGSKA (reference sequence). This CDR3 comprises 13 residues. Trimming removed 0 bases from V and 8 bases from J, with 13 bases in between. For the CDR3, the DNA is TGCAGTGCTAGAGATACAACCTTGGGCGGCTACACCTTC. It specifies CSARDTTLGGYTF.

The chain links TRBV29-1 to TRBJ2-3; possibly TRBD2 for D (5 bases). CDR1 is SQVTM, CDR2 ANQGSEA, per germline. This CDR3 spans 14 amino acids. With 4 bases removed from V and 0 bases from J, the gap between germline ends came to 11 bases. DNA for the CDR3: TGCAGCGTTGCCGGACTTTGGAGCACAGATACGCAGTATTTT. Translating gives CSVAGLWSTDTQYF.

This clonotype was detected only once. The gene calls are TRBV7-2 and TRBJ2-2, with TRBD1 matching 8 bases. This CDR3 is 15 amino acids long. The trim removed 8 bases at V and 5 bases at J, leaving 10 bases unmatched. Per the germline V gene, CDR1 is SGHTA and CDR2 is FQGNSA. The DNA for the CDR3 is TGTGCCAGCGGCGTGGGGACAGGCAAGACCGGGGAGCTGTTTTTT. As protein: CASGVGTGKTGELFF. The variable domain in full, completed from reference TRBV7-2 and TRBJ2-2, reads GAGVSQSPSNKVTEKGKDVELRCDPISGHTALYWYRQSLGQGLEFLIYFQGNSAPDKSGLPSDRFSAERTGGSVSTLTIQRTQQEDSAVYLCASGVGTGKTGELFFGEGSRLTVL.

The table lists this clonotype with a count of one. The chain carries TRBV7-2 and TRBJ1-3; D unclear. Trimming shortened V by 5 bases and J by 8 bases, and 10 bases separated the two germline ends. The CDR3 extends over 12 amino acids. The germline V gene has CDR1 SGHTA and CDR2 FQGNSA. CDR3 sequence reads: CASSIIEDTIYF. In DNA, the CDR3 is TGTGCCAGCAGCATCATAGAAGACACCATATATTTT.

The rearrangement joins TRBV20-1 to TRBJ2-7, with 7 bases lining up with TRBD2. From germline, CDR1 is DFQATT and CDR2 SNEGSKA (reference sequence). The CDR3 extends over 13 amino acids. Losses at the gene ends were 5 bases for V and 5 bases for J; bases not matched to a gene: 9. CDR3 in DNA: TGCAGTGCTTTCCCGGGGGGTCCCCACGAGCAGTACGTC. This encodes CSAFPGGPHEQYV.

The V gene is TRBV30, the J gene TRBJ2-7; D is perhaps TRBD2 (6 bases). CDR1 is GTSNPN and CDR2 is SVGIG in the germline V gene (reference sequence). With 0 bases removed from V and 2 bases from J, the gap between germline ends came to 23 bases. This CDR3 has 18 amino acids. Here the CDR3 DNA reads TGTGCCTGGAGTGTACCCCCCCTAACTAGCTTCGAACCCTACGAGCAGTACTTC. This codes for CAWSVPPLTSFEPYEQYF.

The chain joins TRBV3-1 to TRBJ2-3; D is unclear. Trimming took 1 base from V and 3 from J, leaving 14 bases between them. Germline V gives CDR1 LGHDT, CDR2 YNNKEL (reference sequence). The CDR3 contains 16 residues. CDR3 protein: CASSQGFPSVTDTQYF. CDR3 sequence (DNA): TGTGCCAGCAGCCAAGGATTCCCTTCGGTAACAGATACGCAGTATTTT.

V and J are TRBV6-5 and TRBJ1-1, with 7 bases aligning to TRBD1. CDR3 length: 13 residues. Germline-derived CDR1 and CDR2 are MNHEY and SVGAGI. The V and J ends lost 8 bases and 1 base, in that order; junction bases with no gene match: 4. The CDR3 region has the DNA TGTGCCAGCGGCCGGACAGGGAACACTGAAGCTTTCTTT. This encodes CASGRTGNTEAFF.

The chain carries TRBV23-1 and TRBJ2-2; D not resolved. TRBV23-1 is reported as an ORF; its role is uncertain. CDR3 length: 15 residues. Trimming removed 4 bases at V and 5 bases at J, with 14 bases between. CDR3 loop: CASSRHPWRTGELFF. In nucleotides, the CDR3 is TGCGCCAGCAGTCGACACCCCTGGCGAACCGGGGAGCTGTTTTTT.

The chain recombines TRBV24-1 with TRBJ2-6; D ambiguous. The CDR3 is 17 residues long. The ends were cut back, 2 bases at V and 0 bases at J, with 10 bases in the middle. Germline lookup yields CDR1 KGHDR and CDR2 SFDVKD. Written as DNA, the CDR3 is TGTGCCACCAGTGATTCCCCTCCGAGCTCTGGGGCCAACGTCCTGACTTTC. Translated: CATSDSPPSSGANVLTF.

V and J are TRBV12-3 or TRBV12-4 and TRBJ1-4; D is unclear. Trimming took off 1 base at V and 10 bases at J, with 4 bases between the two ends. The CDR3 spans 11 residues. CDR3 coding DNA: TGTGCCAGCAGTTTAGAGGGAAAACTGTTTTTT. Its protein product is CASSLEGKLFF.

The chain couples TRBV15 to TRBJ1-2, with D uncertain. Looked up from germline, CDR1 is LNHNV and CDR2 is YYDKDF (reference sequence). This CDR3 spans 14 amino acids. Between the trimmed V and J ends, which lost 2 bases and 8 bases, there was a span of 15 bases. The CDR3, as DNA: TGTGCCACCAGCAGAAGCCCAGGCGTGGGGGGCTACACCTTC. It translates to CATSRSPGVGGYTF.